These 5 T cell receptor beta chains were all obtained from the same sample, sequenced in a study of OX40 agonist ivuxolimab in advanced cancers. Clones were sequenced by immunoSEQ multiplex PCR, and TCRdb holds only the in-frame ones, with some missing. Here the sample spans about 47,000 clones, approximately 88% being singletons. The sequenced sample was CD4+ or CD8+ T cells sorted from blood, obtained in a trial of the OX40 agonist ivuxolimab. The receptors stem from an adult with an advanced solid tumor such as melanoma, head and neck, liver or kidney cancer.

The chain recombines TRBV6-6 with TRBJ1-1; 8 bases match TRBD1. After removal of 7 bases from V and 4 bases from J, the junction contained 5 bases not matched to a gene. This CDR3 has 13 amino acids. The germline gives CDR1 MNHNY, CDR2 SVGAGI (reference sequence). This chain's CDR3 is CASKYRGGTEAFF. CDR3 bases: TGTGCCAGCAAATACAGGGGGGGCACTGAAGCTTTCTTT.

The gene calls are TRBV30 and TRBJ2-6; a weak D match, TRBD2 (5 bases). This CDR3 is built from 14 residues. CDR1 and CDR2 (germline): GTSNPN, SVGIG (reference sequence). Trimming stripped 2 bases from V and 0 bases from J, with 5 bases between. The CDR3 region is CAWSSGSGANVLTF. The CDR3, as DNA: TGTGCCTGGAGTAGCGGCTCTGGGGCCAACGTCCTGACTTTC.

In this sample, this clone turned up once. This chain joins TRBV6-1 and TRBJ2-7; no clear D. The CDR3 is 12 amino acids. Per the germline V gene, CDR1 is MNHNS and CDR2 is SASEGT. V was clipped by 8 bases and J by 1 base, with 9 bases between them. The CDR3 region is CASQRDSYEQYF. The CDR3 coding sequence is TGTGCCAGCCAAAGGGATTCCTACGAGCAGTACTTC.

CDR3 DNA: TGTGCCAGCAGCGTAGCTCCAGGGACCACAGATACGCAGTATTTT. This codes for CASSVAPGTTDTQYF. V is TRBV9 and J is TRBJ2-3; D may be TRBD1 or TRBD2 (5 bases each). Trimming took 0 bases from V and 2 from J, leaving 10 bases between them. This CDR3 has 15 residues. Germline V CDR1 and CDR2: SGDLS, YYNGEE.

This chain uses TRBV5-1 with TRBJ2-7; unclear D gene. V lost 0 bases to trimming and J lost 5 bases, with 12 bases between them. Germline-derived CDR1 and CDR2 are SGHRS and YFSETQ. The CDR3 loop spans 14 amino acids. DNA for the CDR3: TGCGCCAGCAGCTTGGCCGCGGTTCAGGACGAGCAGTACTTC. Translation gives CASSLAAVQDEQYF.